This passage covers 32 T cell receptor beta chains from one sample sequenced in a study of blood T cells in healthy people across ages. Primers used in a second PCR of roughly 6 to 12 cycles were a sample-barcoded 5' primer and a J-beta primer mix. MiXCR, run by TCRdb on the 5' RACE reads, gives a single entry per CDR3 protein. The sample holds hundreds of thousands of distinct CDR3 sequences, about 52% seen once. Sequencing used blood. These receptor sequences come from a woman in her fifties or sixties in good health.

In its sample, this clonotype was seen a few times. V usage is TRBV29-1 and J usage is TRBJ2-1; D is unclear. CDR1 is SQVTM and CDR2 is ANQGSEA in the germline V gene. The CDR3 length is 11 residues. Trimming removed 6 bases from V and 5 bases from J, with 8 bases in between. The CDR3 protein is CSVRLHNEQFF. For the CDR3, the DNA is TGCAGCGTCAGGTTACACAATGAGCAGTTCTTC.

The chain is built from TRBV11-2 and TRBJ2-3, with no clear D. The CDR3 consists of 12 residues. Germline CDR1 SGHAT, CDR2 FQNNGV. V was trimmed by 4 bases and J by 8 bases, leaving 10 bases between them. As DNA, the CDR3 is TGTGCCAGCAGCTCCGGATCTGCTACGCAGTATTTT. Translation gives CASSSGSATQYF.

The chain links TRBV30 to TRBJ2-7; 10 nucleotides match TRBD2. The germline V gene has CDR1 GTSNPN and CDR2 SVGIG (reference sequence). This CDR3 contains 14 residues. J gave up 5 bases and V 0 bases, and 4 bases lay outside the gene matches. This chain's CDR3 is CAWSVLAGYHEQYF. CDR3 DNA: TGTGCCTGGAGTGTACTAGCGGGATATCACGAGCAGTACTTC.

Note on this clonotype: The junction shows a germline mismatch at one end, possibly a read error. The J gene is TRBJ1-1, the V gene TRBV28, with a weak D call TRBD1 (5 bases). The CDR3 totals 15 residues. Germline assignment: CDR1 MDHEN and CDR2 SYDVKM. CDR3 loop: CANSFGDRLNTEAFF. DNA of the CDR3: TGTGCCAACAGTTTTGGAGACAGATTGAACACTGAAGCTTTCTTT.

This clonotype was seen a few times. This chain joins TRBV7-2 and TRBJ2-5, with 10 nucleotides matching TRBD2. The DNA matches TRBJ2-7 better at its end, which makes the J call doubtful. This CDR3 has 15 amino acids. In germline, CDR1 is SGHTA, CDR2 FQGNSA. CDR3 region: CASRTIAGGSGEQYF. The DNA of the CDR3 is TGTGCCAGCAGAACAATAGCGGGAGGATCCGGCGAGCAGTACTTC.

Only a few counts were recorded for this clonotype. The chain is built from TRBV20-1 and TRBJ1-6; perhaps TRBD1 as D (6 bases). This CDR3 spans 14 amino acids. V shed 3 bases and J shed 8 bases, with 14 bases lying between them. CDR1 and CDR2 from the germline V gene are DFQATT and SNEGSKA (reference sequence). This chain's CDR3 is CSASIGTFDSPLHF. In DNA, the CDR3 is TGCAGTGCTAGTATAGGGACATTTGATTCACCCCTCCACTTT.

This clonotype has only a few counts. The V gene is TRBV5-6, the J gene TRBJ1-1; D remains ambiguous. Per germline, CDR1 SGHDT and CDR2 YYEEEE. The CDR3 loop spans 14 amino acids. The V end was cut by 0 bases, the J end by 1 base, with 7 bases between. Written as DNA, the CDR3 is TGTGCCAGCAGCTTGGTGGCCGCGAACACTGAAGCTTTCTTT. Its translation: CASSLVAANTEAFF. Full variable domain (remainder filled in from reference TRBV5-6 and TRBJ1-1): DAGVTQSPTHLIKTRGQQVTLRCSPKSGHDTVSWYQQALGQGPQFIFQYYEEEERQRGNFPDRFSGHQFPNYSSELNVNALLLGDSALYLCASSLVAANTEAFFGQGTRLTVV.

V and J are TRBV10-3 and TRBJ2-7; 9 nucleotides line up with TRBD2. The V gene's germline CDR1 is ENHRY and CDR2 SYGVKD. The CDR3 extends over 13 amino acids. Trimming removed 7 bases from V and 3 bases from J; junction bases left unmatched: 4. The CDR3, as DNA: TGTGCCATCAAGGCTAGCGGGGACTACGAGCAGTACTTC. It yields the protein CAIKASGDYEQYF.

This clonotype was counted between two and nine times. The V call is TRBV5-1, the J call TRBJ2-5; D not certain. CDR3 size: 16 residues. CDR1 and CDR2 from the germline V gene are SGHRS and YFSETQ. Trimming removed 9 bases at V and 0 bases at J, with 21 bases between. CDR3 protein: CATQPSPRNHQETQYF. The CDR3 DNA reads TGCGCCACCCAGCCCTCGCCACGGAACCACCAAGAGACCCAGTACTTC.

This clonotype was found a few times. This rearrangement joins TRBV7-2 to TRBJ2-1, with 12 bases matching TRBD2. V lost 5 bases and J lost 7; bases outside the gene matches: 12. Germline CDR1 reads SGHTA; CDR2 reads FQGNSA. This CDR3 region has 17 residues. Here the CDR3 DNA reads TGTGCCAGCAGCCTTGTTACTAGCGGGAGGTTCAGAAATGAGCAGTTCTTC. Residues: CASSLVTSGRFRNEQFF.

V gene TRBV27 combines with J gene TRBJ1-6, with 12 bases matching TRBD1. The germline V gene has CDR1 MNHEY and CDR2 SMNVEV (reference sequence). There are 16 residues in the CDR3. V lost 5 bases, J lost 9 bases, and 8 bases stayed unmatched. CDR3 DNA sequence: TGTGCCAGCAGTAGAGCCGGGACAGGGGGCTTTTCACCCCTCCACTTT. Protein sequence: CASSRAGTGGFSPLHF.

The rearrangement uses TRBV7-2 and TRBJ1-1; D remains unclear. Germline values: CDR1 SGHTA, CDR2 FQGNSA. This CDR3 has 16 amino acids. Trimming removed 5 bases at V and 5 bases at J, with 21 bases between. CDR3 coding DNA: TGTGCCAGCAGCCCCGGGGAGACGAGGATTCGTACTGAAGCTTTCTTT. It is translated as CASSPGETRIRTEAFF.

This clonotype appeared a few times. A much larger clone lies a single base off, so this may be a read error. The J gene is TRBJ2-3, the V gene TRBV7-2; 7 bases match TRBD1. Germline values: CDR1 SGHTA, CDR2 FQGNSA. V dropped 8 bases and J dropped 2; count of bases not matched to a gene: 7. CDR3 length equals 14 residues. The CDR3 DNA reads as TGTGCCAGCCCCGCGACAGGGCTCACAGATACGCAGTATTTT. Protein: CASPATGLTDTQYF. The whole variable domain, filled in from reference TRBV7-2 and TRBJ2-3, reads GAGVSQSPSNKVTEKGKDVELRCDPISGHTALYWYRQSLGQGLEFLIYFQGNSAPDKSGLPSDRFSAERTGGSVSTLTIQRTQQEDSAVYLCASPATGLTDTQYFGPGTRLTVL.

The genes are TRBV7-2 and TRBJ2-7; no reliable D call. The CDR3 runs 15 residues. The germline V gene encodes CDR1 SGHTA and CDR2 FQGNSA. V was clipped by 7 bases and J by 2 bases, with 18 bases between them. As DNA, the CDR3 is TGTGCCAGCAAGCAGAGGCCCTTAGATACCTACGAGCAGTACTTC. Its protein is CASKQRPLDTYEQYF. The entire variable domain, with the rest obtained from reference TRBV7-2 and TRBJ2-7, is as follows: GAGVSQSPSNKVTEKGKDVELRCDPISGHTALYWYRQSLGQGLEFLIYFQGNSAPDKSGLPSDRFSAERTGGSVSTLTIQRTQQEDSAVYLCASKQRPLDTYEQYFGPGTRLTVT.

This clonotype was counted a few times. V usage is TRBV28 and J usage is TRBJ2-6; 7 positions match TRBD1. The germline CDR1 and CDR2 sequences are MDHEN and SYDVKM. Trimming at V came to 4 bases and at J to 2 bases, leaving 2 bases not matched to a gene. This CDR3 is built from 15 residues. The CDR3 region is CASSSRGPGANVLTF. CDR3 nucleotide sequence: TGTGCCAGCAGTTCGAGGGGGCCTGGGGCCAACGTCCTGACTTTC.

Points on this clonotype: An end of the junction does not agree with germline; a read error may underlie this. V gene TRBV6-2 or TRBV6-3 combines with J gene TRBJ2-2, with D possibly matching TRBD2 (6 bases). The germline V gene has CDR1 MNHEY and CDR2 SVGEGT. This CDR3 region has 16 residues. This CDR3 is CASSRAPIANTGGLFF. CDR3 in DNA: TGTGCCAGCAGTAGGGCCCCTATCGCGAACACCGGGGGGCTGTTTTTT.

In its sample, this clonotype was seen a few times. The genes are TRBV12-3 or TRBV12-4 and TRBJ2-3; tentatively, D is TRBD2 (5 bases). There are 14 residues in the CDR3. V lost 6 bases to trimming and J lost 5 bases, with 15 bases between them. The CDR3 DNA sequence: TGTGCCAGCAGCGCAGGAGGACTCAAAGATACGCAGTATTTT. Its translation: CASSAGGLKDTQYF.

Remarks on this clonotype: This may be a read error: a much more frequent sequence differs by one nucleotide. The chain is built from TRBV10-3 and TRBJ2-4; a weak D match, TRBD2 (6 bases). The closer fit of TRBJ2-7 to the DNA end suggests the J call may be wrong. The CDR3 consists of 13 residues. Germline V gives CDR1 ENHRY, CDR2 SYGVKD. As DNA, the CDR3 is TGTGCCATCGCCACCGGGGACTCCTCCGAGCAGTACTTC. This gives the protein CAIATGDSSEQYF.

The CDR3 is CSIGGGGSYEQYF. CDR3 nucleotides: TGCAGCATTGGTGGCGGGGGATCCTACGAGCAGTACTTC. V gene TRBV29-1 combines with J gene TRBJ2-5; TRBD2 matches at 7 bases. TRBJ2-7 matches the DNA end more closely, so the J call is doubtful. CDR1 is SQVTM and CDR2 is ANQGSEA in the germline V gene. CDR3 length: 13 residues.

CDR3 loop: CSASLQGWHEKLFF. The CDR3 DNA follows: TGCAGTGCTAGTCTTCAGGGTTGGCATGAAAAACTGTTTTTT. The chain has TRBV20-1 and TRBJ1-4; D is perhaps TRBD1 (5 bases). V gave up 3 bases and J gave up 6 bases, with 14 bases separating them. Germline CDR1 and CDR2: DFQATT and SNEGSKA (reference sequence). The CDR3 loop spans 14 amino acids.

In this sample, this clonotype turned up a few times. V and J are TRBV20-1 and TRBJ2-7; tentatively, D is TRBD1 (6 bases). Trimming cost V 3 bases and J 0 bases, with 9 bases left between them. The CDR3 is 13 amino acids. Germline V lookup: CDR1 DFQATT, CDR2 SNEGSKA (reference sequence). The CDR3 spells CSASGTFSYEQYF. DNA for the CDR3: TGCAGTGCTAGCGGGACATTCTCCTACGAGCAGTACTTC.

The V gene is TRBV15, the J gene TRBJ2-5; D is possibly TRBD1 (5 bases). The J call may be incorrect, as the DNA end agrees better with TRBJ2-7. Germline V CDR1 and CDR2: LNHNV, YYDKDF (reference sequence). CDR3 size: 15 residues. CDR3 bases: TGTGCCACCAGCAGAGAGGTAGGACAAACTTACGAGCAGTACTTC. Translated, it gives CATSREVGQTYEQYF.

As to this clonotype: Germline and junction disagree at one end, which may indicate a read error. This rearrangement joins TRBV6-2 or TRBV6-3 to TRBJ1-1; no reliable D call. This CDR3 has 13 residues. Germline V gene lookup returns CDR1 MNHEY and CDR2 SVGEGT. The CDR3 DNA reads as TGTGTCAGCAGTCCTTCCGGTGGACTTGAAGCTTTCTTT. This codes for CVSSPSGGLEAFF.

This clonotype has just a few counts. V usage is TRBV29-1 and J usage is TRBJ2-7, with 13 bases identical to TRBD2. J lost 3 bases, V lost 6 bases, and 8 bases had no gene match. This CDR3 spans 15 amino acids. Germline V gene data show CDR1 as SQVTM and CDR2 as ANQGSEA. CDR3 protein: CSVTEGLAGVYEQYF. Written as DNA, the CDR3 is TGCAGCGTCACGGAAGGACTAGCGGGAGTCTACGAGCAGTACTTC.

This clonotype has more than one count but fewer than ten. The gene calls are TRBV7-3 and TRBJ2-3; TRBD2 agrees at 7 bases. This CDR3 is 16 amino acids long. Germline-derived CDR1 and CDR2 are SGHTA and FQGTGA. Trimming took 5 bases from V and 3 from J; bases not matched to a gene: 11. CDR3: CASSPGRGVGTDTQYF. CDR3 nucleotide sequence: TGTGCCAGCAGCCCGGGGAGGGGAGTAGGAACAGATACGCAGTATTTT.

V and J are TRBV5-1 and TRBJ1-4; D gene unclear. The V end lost 0 bases, the J end lost 4 bases, and 10 bases lay between the germline ends. The CDR3 has 15 residues. In germline, CDR1 is SGHRS, CDR2 YFSETQ. The CDR3 sequence is CASSLGTANNEKLFF. The CDR3 coding sequence is TGCGCCAGCAGCTTGGGGACGGCTAATAATGAAAAACTGTTTTTT.

J is TRBJ2-7 and V is TRBV27, with 9 bases aligning to TRBD1. V gave up 6 bases and J gave up 0 bases; unmatched junction bases: 6. The V gene's germline CDR1 is MNHEY and CDR2 SMNVEV (reference sequence). CDR3 length equals 15 residues. In nucleotides, the CDR3 is TGTGCCAGCAGCCGCCCGGGACAGGGCTCCTACGAGCAGTACTTC. Its translation is CASSRPGQGSYEQYF.

This clonotype has only a few counts. V gene TRBV6-1 combines with J gene TRBJ1-2, with TRBD1 matching over 7 bases. The CDR3 consists of 16 residues. V shed 4 bases and J 4 bases; nucleotides not matched to a gene: 12. Germline lookup yields CDR1 MNHNS and CDR2 SASEGT. DNA for the CDR3: TGTGCCAGCAGTGCTACACCCAAGAGGACAGGCTATGGCTACACCTTC. This codes for CASSATPKRTGYGYTF.

This chain links TRBV5-1 with TRBJ2-5, with a weak D call TRBD2 (6 bases). The J call may be wrong; the DNA end is better matched by TRBJ2-7. The CDR3 spans 15 residues. Germline assignment: CDR1 SGHRS and CDR2 YFSETQ. This CDR3 reads CASSPAEGTSYEQYF. CDR3 DNA sequence: TGCGCCAGCAGCCCTGCCGAGGGGACTTCCTACGAGCAGTACTTC.

This clonotype has just one count. The chain recombines TRBV5-1 with TRBJ1-2; no clear D gene. The CDR3 spans 12 residues. V shed 4 bases and J shed 5 bases, with 9 bases lying between them. The germline CDR1 and CDR2 sequences are SGHRS and YFSETQ. CDR3 loop: CASSPQDYGYTF. In DNA, the CDR3 is TGCGCCAGCAGCCCGCAAGATTATGGCTACACCTTC.

The chain has TRBV28 and TRBJ2-3; 11 positions match TRBD2. Germline CDR1 is MDHEN and CDR2 is SYDVKM. V trimming: 3 bases; J trimming: 4 bases; junction bases outside the gene matches: 15. The CDR3 runs 19 residues. The CDR3 DNA reads as TGTGCCAGCAGTTTGCCCCAAGGGGTTAGCGGGGGGGCCGCAGATACGCAGTATTTT. Its translation: CASSLPQGVSGGAADTQYF.

This chain links TRBV13 with TRBJ2-7; the D is unclear. The CDR3 has 12 residues. The V and J ends lost 4 bases and 3 bases respectively, with 7 bases between them. Germline values: CDR1 PRHDT, CDR2 FYEKMQ (reference sequence). The CDR3 loop reads CASSSDHYEQYF. CDR3 DNA sequence: TGTGCCAGCAGCTCGGACCACTACGAGCAGTACTTC.